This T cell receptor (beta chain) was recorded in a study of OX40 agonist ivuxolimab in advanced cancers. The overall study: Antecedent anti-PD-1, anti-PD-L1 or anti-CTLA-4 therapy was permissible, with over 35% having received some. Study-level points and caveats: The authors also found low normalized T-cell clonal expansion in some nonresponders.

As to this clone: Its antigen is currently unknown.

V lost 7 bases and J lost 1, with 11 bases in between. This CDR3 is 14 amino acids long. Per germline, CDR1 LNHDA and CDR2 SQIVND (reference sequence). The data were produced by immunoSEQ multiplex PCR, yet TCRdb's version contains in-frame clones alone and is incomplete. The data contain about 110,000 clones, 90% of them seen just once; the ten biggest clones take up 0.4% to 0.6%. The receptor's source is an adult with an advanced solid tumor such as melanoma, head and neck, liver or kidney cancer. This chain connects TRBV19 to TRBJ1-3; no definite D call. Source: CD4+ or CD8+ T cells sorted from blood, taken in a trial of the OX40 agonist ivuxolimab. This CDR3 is CASTGGLSGNTIYF. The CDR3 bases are TGTGCCAGTACAGGCGGTTTGTCTGGAAACACCATATATTTT.